A selection of T cell receptor beta chains follows, all from one sample in a study of PD-L1 blockade in urothelial cancer. Data came from immunoSEQ multiplex PCR; TCRdb stores just in-frame clones and leaves some out. Of 90,000 or so clones in the sample, roughly 90% were seen once. Specimen: PBMCs, collected around atezolizumab (anti-PD-L1) treatment. These TCRs come from a woman aged 80 or over with urothelial cancer. The conserved cysteine and the conserved F or W are not part of the CDR3 here. Fields, in order: D gene, V gene, J gene, CDR3 protein. D genes are given only for firm matches.

TRBD1	TRBV27	TRBJ2-2	ASSELQGAGTGELF
TRBD2	TRBV7-8	TRBJ2-1	ASSLAVLAGLEQF
TRBD2	TRBV10-3	TRBJ2-3	AISLGTSGTDTQY
NA	TRBV9	TRBJ2-7	ASSPRGRGAQRDEQY
TRBD1	TRBV27	TRBJ1-5	ASSLYGGDRGRRSNQPQH
TRBD2	TRBV7-9	TRBJ2-7	ASSFEGGPREQY
NA	TRBV7-9	TRBJ2-7	ASSNKGFDEQY
TRBD2	TRBV5-1	TRBJ2-3	ASSLDLAGSTDTQY
TRBD2	TRBV4-2	TRBJ2-7	ASSQRTSDYEQY
TRBD1	TRBV6-1	TRBJ2-3	ASTNRGSADTQY
NA	TRBV5-6	TRBJ1-2	ASNEADSSNRYT
NA	TRBV19	TRBJ1-2	ASSIDLGAGGGYT
NA	TRBV20-1	TRBJ2-1	SAPWGPEQF
NA	TRBV28	TRBJ1-2	ASSPGGQNYGYT
TRBD1	TRBV7-2	TRBJ1-2	ASSLFKGQGYYGYT
NA	TRBV12-2	TRBJ2-7	ASRLVGQFSHPYEQY
TRBD2	TRBV7-8	TRBJ2-1	ASSLRRLAGYNEQF
NA	TRBV5-1	TRBJ2-3	ASSLFRVGTDTQY
TRBD2	TRBV6-5	TRBJ2-1	ASSEGGRGANEQF
NA	TRBV10-1	TRBJ1-1	ASSSDSTEAF
NA	TRBV6-1	TRBJ2-7	ASSEAIAGGDYEQY
NA	TRBV5-4	TRBJ1-2	ASSLGTTYGYT
NA	TRBV30	TRBJ2-5	AWSVRGAQETQY
NA	TRBV7-2	TRBJ2-3	ASSFKPPRLNTQY
TRBD1	TRBV7-6	TRBJ2-7	ASSVDRGGEQY
TRBD2	TRBV28	TRBJ2-2	ASSSSAGLAGVSGELF
NA	TRBV7-2	TRBJ1-5	ASSLGTVQPQH
TRBD1	TRBV7-9	TRBJ2-2	AGDSGQGNTGELF
NA	TRBV6-1	TRBJ1-1	ASSQVPNTEAF
TRBD2	TRBV2	TRBJ2-7	ASTRTSGYEQY
TRBD2	TRBV19	TRBJ2-5	ASSMGAGDSQY
TRBD2	TRBV6-1	TRBJ2-5	ASSVAGGKETQY
NA	TRBV9	TRBJ1-1	ASSVSQANTEAF
NA	TRBV27	TRBJ2-3	ASSLQTSGSDTQY
NA	TRBV30	TRBJ2-1	AWSGQASRLLQF
NA	TRBV9	TRBJ2-1	ASSARPRMEQF
TRBD1	TRBV7-3	TRBJ2-3	ASSPGQGADTQY
NA	TRBV7-9	TRBJ2-5	ASSPDASPETQY
NA	TRBV6-5	TRBJ1-2	ASSYRAGYGYT
NA	TRBV11-2	TRBJ2-1	ASSRVEVRYNEQF
NA	TRBV9	TRBJ1-2	ASSPGTDYGYT
TRBD1	TRBV28	TRBJ1-2	ASSSEDRANYGYT
NA	TRBV9	TRBJ2-5	ASSVGLTPSQETQY